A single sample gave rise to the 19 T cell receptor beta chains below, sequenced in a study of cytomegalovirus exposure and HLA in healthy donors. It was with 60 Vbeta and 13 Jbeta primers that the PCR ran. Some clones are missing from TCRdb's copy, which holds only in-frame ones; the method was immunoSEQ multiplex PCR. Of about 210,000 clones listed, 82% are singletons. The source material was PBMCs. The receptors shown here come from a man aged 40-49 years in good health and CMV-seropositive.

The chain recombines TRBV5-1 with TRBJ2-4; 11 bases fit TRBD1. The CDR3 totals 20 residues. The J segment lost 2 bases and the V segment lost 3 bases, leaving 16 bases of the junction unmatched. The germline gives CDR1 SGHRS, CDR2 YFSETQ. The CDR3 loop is CASSWAIGTGGSLTKNIQYF. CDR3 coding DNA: TGCGCCAGCAGCTGGGCCATAGGGACAGGGGGATCTCTTACCAAAAACATTCAGTACTTC.

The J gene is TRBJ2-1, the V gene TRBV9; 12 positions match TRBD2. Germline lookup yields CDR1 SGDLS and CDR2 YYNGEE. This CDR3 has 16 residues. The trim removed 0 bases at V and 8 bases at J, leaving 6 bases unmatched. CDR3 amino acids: CASSVGTSGRNDEQFF. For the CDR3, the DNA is TGTGCCAGCAGCGTAGGAACTAGCGGGAGGAATGATGAGCAGTTCTTC.

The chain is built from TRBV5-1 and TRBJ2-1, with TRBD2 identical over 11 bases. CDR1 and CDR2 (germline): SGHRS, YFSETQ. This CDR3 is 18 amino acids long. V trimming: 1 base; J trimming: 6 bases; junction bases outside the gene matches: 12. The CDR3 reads CASSLPTSGNSFGNEQFF. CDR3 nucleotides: TGCGCCAGCAGCTTGCCGACTAGCGGGAACAGCTTTGGCAATGAGCAGTTCTTC.

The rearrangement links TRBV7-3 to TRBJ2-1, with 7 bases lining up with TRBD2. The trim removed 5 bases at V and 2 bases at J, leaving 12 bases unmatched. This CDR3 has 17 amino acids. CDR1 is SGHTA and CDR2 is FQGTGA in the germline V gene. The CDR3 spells CASSDVVASGAYNEQFF. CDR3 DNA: TGTGCCAGCAGCGACGTCGTCGCTAGCGGAGCCTACAATGAGCAGTTCTTC.

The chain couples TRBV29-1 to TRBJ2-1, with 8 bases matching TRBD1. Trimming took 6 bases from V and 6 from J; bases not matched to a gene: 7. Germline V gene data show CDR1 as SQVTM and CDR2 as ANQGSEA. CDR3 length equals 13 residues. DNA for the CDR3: TGCAGCGTGCCAGGACAGGGCGGCAATGAGCAGTTCTTC. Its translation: CSVPGQGGNEQFF.

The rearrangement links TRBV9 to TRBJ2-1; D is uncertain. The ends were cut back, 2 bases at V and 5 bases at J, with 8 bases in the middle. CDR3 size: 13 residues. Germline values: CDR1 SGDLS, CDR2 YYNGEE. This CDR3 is CASSVPPDNEQFF. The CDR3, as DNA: TGTGCCAGCAGCGTCCCCCCTGACAATGAGCAGTTCTTC.

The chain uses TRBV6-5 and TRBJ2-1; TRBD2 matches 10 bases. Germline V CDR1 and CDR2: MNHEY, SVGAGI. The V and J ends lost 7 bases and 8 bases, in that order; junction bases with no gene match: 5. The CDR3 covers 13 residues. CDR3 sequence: CASKLAGMDEQFF. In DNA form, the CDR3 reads TGTGCCAGCAAACTAGCGGGAATGGATGAGCAGTTCTTC.

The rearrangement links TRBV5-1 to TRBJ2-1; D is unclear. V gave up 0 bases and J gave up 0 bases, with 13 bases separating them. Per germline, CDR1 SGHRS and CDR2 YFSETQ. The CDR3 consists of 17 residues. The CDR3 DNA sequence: TGCGCCAGCAGCTTGGGTAACGGAGTCATCTCCTACAATGAGCAGTTCTTC. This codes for CASSLGNGVISYNEQFF.

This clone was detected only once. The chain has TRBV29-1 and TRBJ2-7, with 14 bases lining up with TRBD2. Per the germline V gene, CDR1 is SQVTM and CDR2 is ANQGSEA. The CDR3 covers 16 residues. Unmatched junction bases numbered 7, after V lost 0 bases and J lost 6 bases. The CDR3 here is CSVEDYSGLAGVEQYF. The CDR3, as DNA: TGCAGCGTTGAAGATTATTCGGGACTAGCGGGAGTCGAGCAGTACTTC.

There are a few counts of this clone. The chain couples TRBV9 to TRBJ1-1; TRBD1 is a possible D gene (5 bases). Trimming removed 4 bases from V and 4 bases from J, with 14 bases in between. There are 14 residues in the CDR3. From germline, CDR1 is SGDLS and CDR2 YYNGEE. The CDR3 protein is CASSLQVSGTEAFF. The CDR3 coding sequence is TGTGCCAGCAGCCTACAGGTATCAGGCACTGAAGCTTTCTTT.

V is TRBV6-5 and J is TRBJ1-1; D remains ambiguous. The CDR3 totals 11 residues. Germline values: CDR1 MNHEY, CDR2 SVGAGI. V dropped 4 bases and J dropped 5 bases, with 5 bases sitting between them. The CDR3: CASSSTTEAFF. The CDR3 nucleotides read TGTGCCAGCAGTTCGACTACTGAAGCTTTCTTT.

The CDR3 reads CASSMGSPRRNQPQHF. The CDR3 DNA sequence: TGTGCCAGTAGTATGGGGAGCCCCCGAAGGAATCAGCCCCAGCATTTT. V gene TRBV19 combines with J gene TRBJ1-5; D is undetermined. The V end lost 3 bases, the J end lost 4 bases, and 16 bases lay between the germline ends. This CDR3 contains 16 residues. Germline CDR1 LNHDA, CDR2 SQIVND (reference sequence).

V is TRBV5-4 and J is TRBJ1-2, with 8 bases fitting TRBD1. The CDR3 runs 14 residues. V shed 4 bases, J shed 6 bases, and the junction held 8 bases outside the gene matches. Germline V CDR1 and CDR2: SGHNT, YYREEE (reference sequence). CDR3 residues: CASSPGQGVDGYTF. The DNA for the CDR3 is TGTGCCAGCAGCCCCGGACAGGGTGTCGATGGCTACACCTTC.

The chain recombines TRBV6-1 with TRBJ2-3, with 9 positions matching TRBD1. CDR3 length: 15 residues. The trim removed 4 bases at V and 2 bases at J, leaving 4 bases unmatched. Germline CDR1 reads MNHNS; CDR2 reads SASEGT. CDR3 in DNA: TGTGCCAGCAGTGTCCGGGACAGGGCCACAGATACGCAGTATTTT. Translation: CASSVRDRATDTQYF.

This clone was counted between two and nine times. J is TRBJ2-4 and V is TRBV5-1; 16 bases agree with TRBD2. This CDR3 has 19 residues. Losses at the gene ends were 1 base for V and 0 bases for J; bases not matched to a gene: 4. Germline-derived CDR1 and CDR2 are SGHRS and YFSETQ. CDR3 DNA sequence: TGCGCCAGCAGCTTGAGGGGACTAGCGGGAGGGTTAGCCAAAAACATTCAGTACTTC. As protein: CASSLRGLAGGLAKNIQYF.

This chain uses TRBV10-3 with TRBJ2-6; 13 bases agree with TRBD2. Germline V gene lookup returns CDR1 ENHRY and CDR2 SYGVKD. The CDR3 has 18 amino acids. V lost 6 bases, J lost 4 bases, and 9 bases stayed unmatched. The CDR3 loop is CAIRPELAGGLGANVLTF. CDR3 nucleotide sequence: TGTGCCATCAGACCGGAACTAGCGGGAGGGTTGGGGGCCAACGTCCTGACTTTC.

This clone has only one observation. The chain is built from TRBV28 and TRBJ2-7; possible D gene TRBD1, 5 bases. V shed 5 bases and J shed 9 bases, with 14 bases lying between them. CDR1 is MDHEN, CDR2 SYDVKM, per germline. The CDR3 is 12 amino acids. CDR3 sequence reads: CASSPDRGGQYV. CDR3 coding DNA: TGTGCCAGCAGTCCCGACAGAGGTGGGCAGTACGTC.

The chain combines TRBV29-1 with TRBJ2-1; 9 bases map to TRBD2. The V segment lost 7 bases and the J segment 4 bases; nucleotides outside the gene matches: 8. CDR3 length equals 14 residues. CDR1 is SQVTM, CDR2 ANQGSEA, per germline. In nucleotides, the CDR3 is TGCAGCGCCAACCTAGCGGGACGTTACAATGAGCAGTTCTTC. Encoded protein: CSANLAGRYNEQFF.

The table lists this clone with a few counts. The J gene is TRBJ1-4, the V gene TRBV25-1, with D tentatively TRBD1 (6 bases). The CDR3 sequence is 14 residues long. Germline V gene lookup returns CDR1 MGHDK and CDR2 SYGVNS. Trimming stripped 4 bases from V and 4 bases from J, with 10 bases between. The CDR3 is CASSVGQSNEKLFF. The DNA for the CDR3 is TGTGCCAGCAGTGTAGGACAGAGTAATGAAAAACTGTTTTTT.